This entry is about one T cell receptor beta chain. Its cognate antigen is unknown. Per germline, CDR1 PRHDT and CDR2 FYEKMQ (reference sequence). CDR3 length: 16 residues. The V gene lost 5 bases and the J gene lost 7 bases, with 22 bases spanning the gap. This entry comes from a study of cytomegalovirus exposure and HLA in healthy donors. The study's findings and limits: A classifier reportedly called cytomegalovirus status with high sensitivity and specificity. Donor immune exposure was known only as CMV serostatus. TRBV6-2, TRBV6-3 and some other V segments were excluded as indistinguishable. Association of a missense DCLRE1C variant with TCR beta V- and J-gene trimming was reported in a later analysis.

Primers included in the PCR were 60 Vbeta and 13 Jbeta primers. Using immunoSEQ multiplex PCR, the repertoire was profiled, and TCRdb retains in-frame clones only, with some absent. This table has approximately 110,000 clones, roughly 71% appearing once. The rearrangement joins TRBV13 to TRBJ2-3; TRBD2 is a possible D gene (6 bases). This sequence was found in a man aged 35 to 55 in good health and CMV-seropositive. Specimen: PBMCs. CDR3 amino acids: CASSPYEGGRGNTQYF. Written as DNA, the CDR3 is TGTGCCAGCAGCCCGTATGAGGGAGGCCGGGGGAATACGCAGTATTTT.